A selection of T cell receptor beta chains follows, all from one sample in a study of T cells in Graves' hyperthyroidism and ophthalmopathy. MiXCR was run by TCRdb on the multiplex PCR reads, yielding one entry per CDR3 protein. The profile shows about 500,000 distinct CDR3 sequences, 15% to 20% of them singletons. Sequencing used blood. The receptors were gathered from a woman aged 18-29 years with Graves' hyperthyroidism. The CDR3 runs from the conserved cysteine through the conserved F or W. A D gene is named only where the DNA matches it firmly. The size of a clone is reported for some rows only, either as once, few or many, or as a class for expanded clones.

>TRBJ2-3|TRBD2|TRBV10-3|15|.
CAISGLAGGTYTQYF
TGTGCCATCAGCGGACTAGCGGGGGGCACGTATACGCAGTATTTT
>TRBJ2-2|.|TRBV18|13|few
CASSYDEAGELFF
TGTGCCAGCTCGTACGACGAGGCCGGGGAGCTGTTTTTT
>TRBJ2-2|.|TRBV14|13|.
CASSQDLPGELFF
TGTGCCAGCAGCCAGGATCTGCCCGGGGAGCTGTTTTTT
>TRBJ2-7|.|TRBV14|14|few
CASSQGEDSYEQYF
TGTGCCAGCAGCCAAGGTGAGGATTCCTACGAGCAGTACTTC
>TRBJ2-7|TRBD1|TRBV20-1|12|many
CSARTGPHEQYF
TGCAGTGCTCGGACAGGGCCGCACGAGCAGTACTTC
>TRBJ2-5|.|TRBV11-2|14|few
CASSPIHKVETQYF
TGTGCCAGCAGCCCGATTCACAAGGTTGAGACCCAGTACTTC
>TRBJ1-1|TRBD1|TRBV5-6|16|few
CASSLSTGAASTEAFF
TGTGCCAGCAGCTTGTCTACAGGGGCGGCGAGCACTGAAGCTTTCTTT
>TRBJ2-1|TRBD2|TRBV7-9|15|.
CASSLGLTSGSEQFF
TGTGCCAGCAGCTTAGGGCTCACTAGCGGGAGTGAGCAGTTCTTC
>TRBJ1-2|TRBD1|TRBV6-2/TRBV6-3|14|.
CASSTTGGHYGYTF
TGTGCCAGCAGTACAACAGGGGGCCACTATGGCTACACCTTC
>TRBJ1-3|.|TRBV27|14|few
CASSSTASGNTIYF
TGTGCCAGCAGTTCGACTGCATCTGGGAACACCATATATTTT
>TRBJ1-2|.|TRBV27|13|many
CASGTGGHYDYTF
TGTGCCAGCGGCACAGGAGGACACTATGACTACACCTTC
>TRBJ1-1|TRBD1|TRBV20-1|13|few
CSASGQGFREAFF
TGCAGTGCTAGTGGACAGGGATTTCGTGAAGCTTTCTTT
>TRBJ1-1|.|TRBV12-3/TRBV12-4|14|many
CASSLGYNRVEAFF
TGTGCCAGCAGTTTAGGGTACAACAGGGTTGAAGCTTTCTTT
>TRBJ1-2|TRBD1|TRBV5-4|14|many
CASSADRGLYGYTF
TGTGCCAGCAGCGCGGACAGGGGGCTTTATGGCTACACCTTC
>TRBJ2-1|.|TRBV20-1|13|many
CSAGEWQGNEQFF
TGCAGTGCTGGAGAGTGGCAAGGCAATGAGCAGTTCTTC
>TRBJ2-2|TRBD2|TRBV27|18|few
CASSRWTSGIPGTGELFF
TGTGCCAGCAGTCGATGGACTAGCGGGATTCCAGGAACCGGGGAGCTGTTTTTT
>TRBJ2-1|TRBD1|TRBV2|17|many
CASFDRGKVGSYNEQFF
TGTGCCAGCTTTGACAGGGGAAAAGTCGGTTCCTACAATGAGCAGTTCTTC
>TRBJ2-5|TRBD2|TRBV5-5|16|.
CASSTGTSGGGETQYF
TGTGCCAGCAGCACTGGGACTAGCGGGGGGGGAGAGACCCAGTACTTC
>TRBJ2-1|TRBD2|TRBV3-1|16|.
CASSQDRGLGFYEQFF
TGTGCCAGCAGCCAAGATCGGGGACTAGGTTTTTATGAGCAGTTCTTC
>TRBJ2-6|.|TRBV19|16|.
CASSPRGGGGANVLTF
TGTGCCAGTAGCCCACGGGGTGGAGGCGGGGCCAACGTCCTGACTTTC
>TRBJ1-1|TRBD1|TRBV11-3|15|many
CASSLGGQGNTEAFF
TGTGCCAGCAGCTTAGGAGGACAGGGGAACACTGAAGCTTTCTTT
>TRBJ2-5|.|TRBV24-1|14|.
CATSDSGLLGTQYF
TGTGCCACCAGTGATTCCGGGCTTCTGGGGACCCAGTACTTC
>TRBJ2-1|TRBD1|TRBV20-1|14|.
CSAREGTDYNEQFF
TGCAGTGCTAGAGAAGGGACAGATTACAATGAGCAGTTCTTC
>TRBJ1-1|TRBD1|TRBV5-1|15|.
CASSIGTGWNTEAFF
TGCGCCAGCAGCATCGGGACAGGGTGGAACACTGAAGCTTTCTTT
>TRBJ1-1|.|TRBV9|14|many
CASSVGVVNTEAFF
TGTGCCAGCAGCGTAGGGGTAGTAAACACTGAAGCTTTCTTT
>TRBJ1-1|.|TRBV20-1|16|few
CSAKGGLGEGSTEAFF
TGCAGTGCTAAGGGGGGCCTAGGTGAGGGGAGCACTGAAGCTTTCTTT
>TRBJ2-5|TRBD2|TRBV28|15|many
CASSDSGLAQETQYF
TGTGCCAGCAGCGACTCGGGACTAGCGCAAGAGACCCAGTACTTC
>TRBJ1-4|.|TRBV20-1|12|many
CSARDLGEKLFF
TGCAGTGCTAGAGATCTGGGGGAAAAACTGTTTTTT
>TRBJ2-5|TRBD1|TRBV7-9|15|.
CASSSGTGNRETQYF
TGTGCCAGCAGCTCCGGGACAGGGAATAGGGAGACCCAGTACTTC
>TRBJ2-7|.|TRBV6-1|15|many
CASSESTGTKHEQYF
TGTGCCAGCAGTGAATCTACCGGAACCAAGCACGAGCAGTACTTC
>TRBJ1-1|TRBD1|TRBV20-1|14|many
CSARTGGVNTEAFF
TGCAGTGCCAGGACAGGGGGGGTGAACACTGAAGCTTTCTTT
>TRBJ2-3|TRBD1|TRBV5-1|15|.
CASSERGRFTDTQYF
TGCGCCAGCAGCGAAAGGGGGCGTTTCACAGATACGCAGTATTTT
>TRBJ1-1|TRBD1|TRBV11-2|15|many
CASSSRGPGNTEAFF
TGTGCCAGCAGCTCCAGGGGGCCGGGAAACACTGAAGCTTTCTTT
>TRBJ1-3|.|TRBV30|11|few
CARGVGNTIYF
TGTGCCCGGGGGGTTGGAAACACCATATATTTT
>TRBJ1-5|TRBD1|TRBV6-5|16|.
CASSYPGQAGNQPQHF
TGTGCCAGCAGTTACCCCGGACAGGCGGGCAATCAGCCCCAGCATTTT
>TRBJ2-1|TRBD2|TRBV11-1|16|many
CASSFRTSGVFNEQFF
TGTGCCAGCAGCTTCCGGACTAGCGGGGTATTTAATGAGCAGTTCTTC
>TRBJ1-2|.|TRBV11-1|12|many
CASSSGSYGYTF
TGTGCCAGCAGCTCAGGGTCCTATGGCTACACCTTC
>TRBJ1-3|TRBD1|TRBV20-1|15|many
CSAKPDRPPGNTIYF
TGCAGTGCTAAGCCGGACAGGCCTCCTGGAAACACCATATATTTT
>TRBJ1-1|.|TRBV5-1|13|.
CASSSDSNTEAFF
TGCGCCAGCAGCTCCGACAGCAACACTGAAGCTTTCTTT
>TRBJ2-5|TRBD1|TRBV20-1|18|.
CSANSRQGVQYLQETQYF
TGCAGTGCCAACTCAAGACAGGGGGTTCAATACCTGCAAGAGACCCAGTACTTC
>TRBJ2-1|TRBD2|TRBV27|15|.
CASSRLAGGDNEQFF
TGTGCCAGCAGTCGGCTAGCGGGAGGGGACAATGAGCAGTTCTTC
>TRBJ2-5|TRBD1|TRBV24-1|16|many
CATSDGRDSSYRTQYF
TGTGCCACCAGTGATGGCCGGGACAGTTCCTATCGGACCCAGTACTTC
>TRBJ2-1|TRBD1|TRBV11-1|16|many
CASSQRGDRVFNEQFF
TGTGCCAGCAGCCAGAGGGGAGACAGGGTATTCAATGAGCAGTTCTTC
>TRBJ2-1|.|TRBV18|14|many
CASSPILGSNEQFF
TGTGCCAGCTCACCAATTCTCGGGTCCAATGAGCAGTTCTTC
>TRBJ2-1|TRBD2|TRBV15|15|few
CATSIYSGRPHEQFF
TGTGCCACCAGCATCTATAGCGGGAGGCCCCATGAGCAGTTCTTC